This is a list of T cell receptor beta chains from one sample in a study of blood T cells in healthy people across ages. Via MiXCR, TCRdb re-called the 5' RACE reads, giving one row per CDR3 protein. This repertoire shows about 2 million distinct CDR3 sequences, just under 50% found once; its top ten account for 2% to 2.5%. The sequenced sample was blood. The receptors were sampled from a woman in her 40s in good health. CDR3s leave out the opening cysteine and the closing phenylalanine or tryptophan. The order of the fields is J gene, CDR3 length, V gene, CDR3 protein.

>.|13|TRBV28
ASSLRGTGIHEQY
>TRBJ1-2|11|TRBV15
ATSRDRDRGYT
>TRBJ1-4|11|TRBV20-1
SAPGQGYEKLF
>TRBJ2-5|15|TRBV9
ASSVDSDGGLVETQY
>TRBJ2-3|15|TRBV4-3
ASSQGSAGGNTDTQY
>TRBJ2-5|14|TRBV20-1
SARDLEGLVSETRY
>.|11|TRBV27
ASSLLDRNEQY
>TRBJ2-3|13|TRBV7-9
ASSSQGIGTDTQY
>TRBJ1-1|12|TRBV4-2
ASSTGDLNTEAF
>TRBJ2-5|14|TRBV7-9
ASSPLKQTGGETQY
>TRBJ2-1|12|TRBV29-1
SAGRVGSYNEQF
>TRBJ1-2|11|TRBV4-1
ASSQEGRVGYT
>TRBJ1-2|12|TRBV5-1
ASSSGTQNYGYT
>TRBJ2-5|11|TRBV20-1
SAGGTSRETQY
>.|14|TRBV27
ASSSTRGGQNYEQY
>.|13|TRBV12-3/TRBV12-4
ASSLPSGEQETQY
>TRBJ2-7|14|TRBV24-1
ATSDYASGGNNEQY
>TRBJ2-3|11|TRBV20-1
SATPGFTDTQY
>.|10|TRBV29-1
SVLRDSHEQY
>TRBJ1-1|14|TRBV9
ASSVSGSGVHTEAF
>TRBJ1-3|13|TRBV9
ASSGTGNSGNTIY
>TRBJ2-5|17|TRBV9
ASSPADWTGGFGGETQY
>TRBJ2-1|13|TRBV11-2
ASSLAGGGSNEQF
>TRBJ2-3|12|TRBV9
ASSVDLGGRTQY
>TRBJ2-1|11|TRBV24-1
ATTDRANPEQF
>TRBJ2-1|13|TRBV13
ASSLQSHLLWGKF
>TRBJ2-7|15|TRBV4-2
ASSQGLAGGRRVEQY
>TRBJ2-3|13|TRBV7-2
ASSWAGGITDTQY
>TRBJ2-7|15|TRBV7-9
AGYPPSGREVSYEQY
>TRBJ2-5|11|TRBV6-5
ATLTTTAETQY
>TRBJ1-1|12|TRBV7-9
ASSFGLGNTEAF
>TRBJ2-1|12|TRBV5-1
ASSLGTEQETQF
>TRBJ1-4|14|TRBV4-3
ASSQDRAGLGEKLF
>TRBJ2-2|11|TRBV12-3/TRBV12-4
ATSGGAGGELF
>TRBJ2-1|13|TRBV5-4
ASSSAGGGRHEQF
>TRBJ1-4|12|TRBV24-1
ATSDPARGEKLF
>TRBJ2-1|10|TRBV6-5
ASKEVGNEQF
>TRBJ2-5|14|TRBV5-1
ASSSPHKAGAETQY
>TRBJ1-5|12|TRBV11-2
ASSLDLASQPQH
>.|12|TRBV4-1
ASSTMVTDYEQY
>TRBJ2-2|14|TRBV5-1
ASRGAGGSITGELF
>TRBJ2-1|13|TRBV6-2/TRBV6-3
ASRRQGTADNEQF
>TRBJ1-6|14|TRBV6-5
ASSYFGTVYNSPLH
>TRBJ2-5|14|TRBV7-2
ASSSRDGGARETQY
>TRBJ2-3|12|TRBV27
ASSRTGNEDTQY
>TRBJ1-2|10|TRBV20-1
SAPPGAGGYT
>TRBJ2-1|13|TRBV20-1
SPHPGQGAGNEQF
>.|12|TRBV5-6
ASSLGSFLYEQY
>TRBJ2-5|13|TRBV7-9
ASSSSGAGGETQY
>TRBJ2-3|11|TRBV29-1
SVDRDGTDTQY
>TRBJ1-2|14|TRBV6-2/TRBV6-3
ASRKSGSSLNYGYT